The 30 T cell receptor beta chains listed next were all sequenced from one sample in a study of blood T cell repertoires in COVID-19. The data were produced by immunoSEQ multiplex PCR, yet TCRdb's version contains in-frame clones alone and is incomplete. The data contain 200,000 to 250,000 clones, approximately 86% of them seen just once; the ten biggest clones take up 10%. Sequencing input: peripheral blood. The source of these receptors is a woman in her 50s with COVID-19, enrolled during active disease.

This chain joins TRBV10-2 and TRBJ1-5; D possibly corresponds to TRBD1 (5 bases). V lost 0 bases, J lost 7 bases, and 10 bases lay in between. The CDR3 spans 14 residues. The V gene's germline CDR1 is WSHSY and CDR2 SAAADI. CDR3 sequence (DNA): TGCGCCAGCAGTGAGTCTTTTAGGGGACAGCCCCAGCATTTT. It translates to CASSESFRGQPQHF.

The V call is TRBV18, the J call TRBJ2-3; TRBD2 is a possible D gene (6 bases). Per germline, CDR1 KGHSH and CDR2 LQKENI. V shed 2 bases and J shed 4 bases, with 13 bases lying between them. This CDR3 has 15 residues. DNA of the CDR3: TGTGCCAGCTCACCAGGGGGGAACAAGGCAGATACGCAGTATTTT. Its translation: CASSPGGNKADTQYF.

The chain carries TRBV11-2 and TRBJ1-1; 9 bases map to TRBD1. V shed 2 bases and J 7 bases; nucleotides not matched to a gene: 2. Germline V gene data show CDR1 as SGHAT and CDR2 as FQNNGV. The CDR3 contains 13 residues. The CDR3 reads CASSLLGQGEAFF. CDR3 DNA sequence: TGTGCCAGCAGCTTACTGGGACAGGGTGAAGCTTTCTTT.

This chain links TRBV3-1 (or the pseudogene TRBV3-2) with TRBJ2-3, with 12 nucleotides matching TRBD2. Germline assignment: CDR1 LGHDT and CDR2 YNNKEL (reference sequence). The CDR3 runs 20 residues. J lost 5 bases, V lost 0 bases, and 15 bases had no gene match. The CDR3, as DNA: TGTGCCAGCAGCCAAGATCGCCCATCTCGACTAGCGGGGGCGGGAGATACGCAGTATTTT. Amino acid sequence: CASSQDRPSRLAGAGDTQYF.

The chain joins TRBV19 to TRBJ1-2; the D is unclear. V shed 3 bases and J shed 7 bases, with 12 bases lying between them. Per the germline V gene, CDR1 is LNHDA and CDR2 is SQIVND (reference sequence). CDR3 size: 13 residues. As DNA, the CDR3 is TGTGCCAGTAGTATTCAGGAGGAGGTTGGCTACACCTTC. Residues: CASSIQEEVGYTF.

The CDR3 DNA follows: TGTGCCATCAGCATGGACAGGGGGAACACTGAAGCTTTCTTT. It encodes CAISMDRGNTEAFF. The chain carries TRBV10-3 and TRBJ1-1, with 9 bases that match TRBD1. From germline, CDR1 is ENHRY and CDR2 SYGVKD. With 6 bases clipped from V and 1 base from J, the junction kept 3 bases outside the gene matches. CDR3 size: 14 residues.

The chain has TRBV5-4 and TRBJ2-1; TRBD2 might be the D (6 bases). Germline CDR1 reads SGHNT; CDR2 reads YYREEE (reference sequence). The CDR3 has 15 residues. The V and J ends lost 2 bases and 5 bases respectively, with 14 bases between them. The CDR3 protein is CASSLSAGPNNEQFF. In DNA, the CDR3 is TGTGCCAGCAGCTTATCGGCGGGGCCAAACAATGAGCAGTTCTTC.

The chain links TRBV11-2 to TRBJ1-1; D is unclear. Germline CDR1 SGHAT, CDR2 FQNNGV. The V and J ends lost 0 bases and 0 bases respectively, with 5 bases between them. The CDR3 loop spans 14 amino acids. In DNA, the CDR3 is TGTGCCAGCAGCTTAGATGAGATGAACACTGAAGCTTTCTTT. Its protein product is CASSLDEMNTEAFF.

The chain employs TRBV4-1 and TRBJ1-4, with D possibly being TRBD1 (5 bases). The CDR3 covers 15 residues. V gave up 4 bases and J gave up 1 base, with 10 bases separating them. CDR1 is MGHRA and CDR2 is YSYEKL in the germline V gene. CDR3 loop: CASSLLGVTNEKLFF. CDR3 nucleotides: TGCGCCAGCAGCCTCCTAGGGGTAACTAATGAAAAACTGTTTTTT.

V usage is TRBV19 and J usage is TRBJ1-2; D might be TRBD1 (6 bases). This CDR3 has 13 amino acids. CDR1 is LNHDA and CDR2 is SQIVND in the germline V gene (reference sequence). V was trimmed by 6 bases and J by 6 bases, leaving 14 bases between them. This chain's CDR3 is CASSRGHSDGYTF. The DNA of the CDR3 is TGTGCCAGTAGCAGGGGACATTCGGATGGCTACACCTTC.

This sequence joins TRBV18 and TRBJ1-1; D ambiguous. CDR3 size: 15 residues. Trimming took off 2 bases at V and 0 bases at J, with 10 bases between the two ends. Germline CDR1 reads KGHSH; CDR2 reads LQKENI. The CDR3: CASSPSRQMNTEAFF. The CDR3 DNA reads as TGTGCCAGCTCACCATCTAGGCAGATGAACACTGAAGCTTTCTTT.

CDR3 loop: CASRIDGGTEAFF. The CDR3 DNA reads TGTGCCAGCAGGATCGATGGGGGGACTGAAGCTTTCTTT. The genes are TRBV6-6 and TRBJ1-1, with D possibly TRBD1 on 5 matching bases. V was shortened by 6 bases and J by 5 bases, with 13 bases between the two germline ends. This CDR3 is 13 amino acids long. From germline, CDR1 is MNHNY and CDR2 SVGAGI (reference sequence).

The chain combines TRBV28 with TRBJ1-2; D may be TRBD1 (6 bases). V dropped 7 bases and J dropped 8 bases, with 26 bases sitting between them. The length of the CDR3 is 16 residues. The germline gives CDR1 MDHEN, CDR2 SYDVKM. The CDR3 here is CASTPRTEYDSGGYTF. CDR3 sequence (DNA): TGTGCCAGCACCCCACGGACAGAGTACGATTCAGGAGGCTACACCTTC.

The chain recombines TRBV5-1 with TRBJ2-3; 15 nucleotides align to TRBD2. The CDR3 sequence is 17 residues long. Germline V gene sequence: CDR1 SGHRS, CDR2 YFSETQ. The V segment lost 3 bases and the J segment 5 bases; nucleotides outside the gene matches: 7. The CDR3 nucleotides read TGCGCCAGCAGCTATTGGACTAGCGGGGGGGCAATAGATACGCAGTATTTT. It encodes CASSYWTSGGAIDTQYF. The entire variable domain, with the rest obtained from reference TRBV5-1 and TRBJ2-3, is as follows: KAGVTQTPRYLIKTRGQQVTLSCSPISGHRSVSWYQQTPGQGLQFLFEYFSETQRNKGNFPGRFSGRQFSNSRSEMNVSTLELGDSALYLCASSYWTSGGAIDTQYFGPGTRLTVL.

This clone was counted only a few times. The CDR3 loop reads CASSGGGIPPFNGYTF. CDR3 sequence (DNA): TGTGCCAGCAGTGGGGGGGGGATTCCCCCATTTAATGGCTACACCTTC. This chain uses TRBV27 with TRBJ1-2; D is perhaps TRBD1 (5 bases). Germline-derived CDR1 and CDR2 are MNHEY and SMNVEV (reference sequence). The CDR3 has 16 residues. V lost 5 bases, J lost 6 bases, and 22 bases lay in between.

The chain employs TRBV14 and TRBJ2-3; 7 nucleotides line up with TRBD2. Trimming cost V 0 bases and J 4 bases; bases outside gene matches: 10. CDR1 SGHDN and CDR2 FVKESK come from the germline V gene. The CDR3 contains 17 residues. CDR3 sequence: CASSQDYPAGKADTQYF. For the CDR3, the DNA is TGTGCCAGCAGCCAAGATTATCCAGCGGGGAAGGCAGATACGCAGTATTTT.

The chain couples TRBV19 to TRBJ1-1; D unclear. The CDR3 is made up of 11 amino acids. Trimming removed 3 bases at V and 8 bases at J, with 7 bases between. The V gene's germline CDR1 is LNHDA and CDR2 SQIVND (reference sequence). CDR3 sequence: CASSMVGEAFF. The DNA for the CDR3 is TGTGCCAGTAGTATGGTGGGCGAAGCTTTCTTT.

This chain links TRBV7-2 with TRBJ2-2; 8 bases align to TRBD2. The CDR3 spans 18 residues. The trim removed 3 bases at V and 0 bases at J, leaving 9 bases unmatched. Germline V lookup: CDR1 SGHTA, CDR2 FQGNSA. For the CDR3, the DNA is TGTGCCAGCAGCTTCAACCTCTTAGCGGGGACGAACACCGGGGAGCTGTTTTTT. Translated: CASSFNLLAGTNTGELFF.

This clone was detected once. The rearrangement uses TRBV5-1 and TRBJ2-5; TRBD2 aligns across 7 bases. V shed 0 bases and J 4 bases; nucleotides not matched to a gene: 3. The CDR3 is made up of 14 amino acids. Germline V gene data show CDR1 as SGHRS and CDR2 as YFSETQ. For the CDR3, the DNA is TGCGCCAGCAGCTTGGGCCGGGGGGTAGAGACCCAGTACTTC. Its protein product is CASSLGRGVETQYF. The full variable domain, in which reference TRBV5-1 and TRBJ2-5 provide the parts outside the CDR3, is KAGVTQTPRYLIKTRGQQVTLSCSPISGHRSVSWYQQTPGQGLQFLFEYFSETQRNKGNFPGRFSGRQFSNSRSEMNVSTLELGDSALYLCASSLGRGVETQYFGPGTRLLVL.

V usage is TRBV2 and J usage is TRBJ2-7; 8 positions agree with TRBD1. Germline values: CDR1 SNHLY, CDR2 FYNNEI. V trimming: 6 bases; J trimming: 5 bases; junction bases outside the gene matches: 12. The CDR3 extends over 15 amino acids. This chain's CDR3 is CASSRLGTGNHEQYF. The CDR3 nucleotides are TGTGCCAGCAGCCGTTTGGGGACAGGAAACCACGAGCAGTACTTC.

The V gene is TRBV12-3 or TRBV12-4, the J gene TRBJ2-1, with 7 bases identical to TRBD2. CDR3 length: 12 amino acids. The ends lost 7 bases at V and 15 bases at J; junction bases unmatched: 12. The DNA for the CDR3 is TGTGCCAGCACCATGGGGGGAGGGGAGGTGTTCTTC. Encoded protein: CASTMGGGEVFF.

This chain uses TRBV24-1 with TRBJ2-3; 8 nucleotides align to TRBD2. V gave up 3 bases and J gave up 4 bases; unmatched junction bases: 11. The CDR3 consists of 17 residues. Germline V gene data show CDR1 as KGHDR and CDR2 as SFDVKD. For the CDR3, the DNA is TGTGCCACCAGTGATGCGGGACCGGGGGGGATTTCAGATACGCAGTATTTT. It codes for CATSDAGPGGISDTQYF.

A single count supports this clone. The J gene is TRBJ2-5, the V gene TRBV24-1; possible D gene TRBD1, 6 bases. Deletions cut 4 bases from V and 3 bases from J, with 14 bases between. The length of the CDR3 is 15 residues. CDR1 is KGHDR, CDR2 SFDVKD, per germline. The DNA for the CDR3 is TGTGCCACCAGTGAGATGGACAGACAAAAAGAGACCCAGTACTTC. Its protein is CATSEMDRQKETQYF.

This clone is a singleton in its sample. The rearrangement joins TRBV18 to TRBJ2-5; D unresolved. CDR1 is KGHSH, CDR2 LQKENI, per germline. This CDR3 is built from 12 residues. Trimming took 5 bases from V and 1 from J, leaving 5 bases between them. Here the CDR3 reads CASSESQETQYF. The CDR3 DNA follows: TGTGCCAGCTCAGAGAGCCAAGAGACCCAGTACTTC.

V is TRBV24-1 and J is TRBJ2-3; either TRBD1 or TRBD2 may supply D (6 bases each). CDR3 length: 14 residues. CDR1 and CDR2 (germline): KGHDR, SFDVKD. Trimming took off 9 bases at V and 1 base at J, with 13 bases between the two ends. The CDR3 loop reads CATRGGLGTDTQYF. In DNA, the CDR3 is TGTGCCACCCGTGGGGGGCTTGGCACAGATACGCAGTATTTT.

The CDR3 coding sequence is TGTGCCAGCAGTTCCGGACAGGGAAACACCTTC. Its translation: CASSSGQGNTF. This sequence joins TRBV12-3 or TRBV12-4 and TRBJ1-2, with 8 nucleotides matching TRBD1. The length of the CDR3 is 11 residues. The ends lost 4 bases at V and 12 bases at J; junction bases unmatched: 4.

This chain joins TRBV19 and TRBJ2-2; no clear D gene. Germline V gene lookup returns CDR1 LNHDA and CDR2 SQIVND (reference sequence). V was cut by 5 bases and J by 5 bases, with 6 bases left in between. This CDR3 has 12 amino acids. The CDR3 nucleotides are TGTGCCAGTAGTGTTCAAACCGGGGAGCTGTTTTTT. Translated: CASSVQTGELFF.

The chain uses TRBV2 and TRBJ2-7; maybe TRBD1 (8 bases). V was shortened by 2 bases and J by 6 bases, with 20 bases between the two germline ends. Germline V gives CDR1 SNHLY, CDR2 FYNNEI. The CDR3 sequence is 16 residues long. The CDR3 is CASSEIGGQGGVEQYF. CDR3 nucleotide sequence: TGTGCCAGCAGTGAAATAGGAGGACAGGGAGGGGTCGAGCAGTACTTC.

The gene calls are TRBV19 and TRBJ1-1; TRBD1 matches 7 bases. Germline V gene data show CDR1 as LNHDA and CDR2 as SQIVND (reference sequence). There are 14 residues in the CDR3. V lost 5 bases to trimming and J lost 5 bases; unmatched junction nucleotides: 8. The CDR3: CASSAGTGETEAFF. The DNA of the CDR3 is TGTGCCAGTAGTGCAGGAACAGGGGAGACTGAAGCTTTCTTT.

V is TRBV3-1 (or the pseudogene TRBV3-2) and J is TRBJ2-7; TRBD2 matches 7 bases. This CDR3 is built from 13 residues. V lost 3 bases and J lost 7; bases outside the gene matches: 6. The germline V gene encodes CDR1 LGHDT and CDR2 YNNKEL (reference sequence). The CDR3 loop reads CASSQLLAREQYF. As DNA, the CDR3 is TGTGCCAGCAGCCAGTTACTAGCGAGGGAGCAGTACTTC.